The entry that follows covers one T cell receptor beta chain sequence. This sample was included in a study of blood T cell repertoires in COVID-19. For the study at large: T cells, B-cell-depleted T cells, or PBMCs provided the cDNA or gDNA that served as material.

TCRdb keeps only in-frame clones here, not all; method: immunoSEQ multiplex PCR. The sample consists of a few hundred thousand clones, around nine tenths of them appearing once. From germline, CDR1 is KGHDR and CDR2 SFDVKD. Trimming pared 5 bases from V and 1 base from J, leaving 2 bases between. CDR3 length: 13 amino acids. Sequencing was carried out using PBMCs or T cells enriched from blood (not recorded which). V is TRBV24-1 and J is TRBJ2-6, with D unresolved. This sequence was found in a woman aged 18-29 years who had been exposed to COVID-19. For the CDR3, the DNA is TGTGCCACCAGTGCATCTGGGGCCAACGTCCTGACTTTC. Translating gives CATSASGANVLTF.